The clone carrying this T cell receptor beta chain has at least ten counts. Its antigen remains unidentified. The data are from a study of Graves' ophthalmopathy and Graves' hyperthyroidism. Overall study: A follow-up of 18 months without ophthalmopathy meant that hyperthyroidism was stable.

From RNA, the CDR3 regions of TCR beta chains were amplified and sequenced. Second-round multiplex PCR came after a first-round RT-PCR that employed HTBI primers. TCRdb reprocessed the multiplex PCR reads via MiXCR and lists one record per CDR3 protein. The profile covers about 550,000 distinct CDR3 sequences, with under 45% appearing a single time and about 4% taken by the ten largest. Hyperthyroidism patients were newly diagnosed, ill under 2 months, and aged 18 to 65 years. General study points: The majority of expanded thyroid clonotypes above 0.001 frequency also occurred in blood.

This CDR3 has 13 amino acids. Trimming removed 3 bases from V and 0 bases from J, with 8 bases in between. CDR1 is DFQATT and CDR2 is SNEGSKA in the germline V gene (reference sequence). This sequence originates from an adult man with Graves' hyperthyroidism. The J gene is TRBJ1-1, the V gene TRBV20-1, with D possibly TRBD1 on 6 matching bases. The sample comprised peripheral blood or thyroid tissue (not recorded which). The CDR3 here is CSASGDMNTEAFF. In DNA, the CDR3 is TGCAGTGCTAGTGGGGACATGAACACTGAAGCTTTCTTT.